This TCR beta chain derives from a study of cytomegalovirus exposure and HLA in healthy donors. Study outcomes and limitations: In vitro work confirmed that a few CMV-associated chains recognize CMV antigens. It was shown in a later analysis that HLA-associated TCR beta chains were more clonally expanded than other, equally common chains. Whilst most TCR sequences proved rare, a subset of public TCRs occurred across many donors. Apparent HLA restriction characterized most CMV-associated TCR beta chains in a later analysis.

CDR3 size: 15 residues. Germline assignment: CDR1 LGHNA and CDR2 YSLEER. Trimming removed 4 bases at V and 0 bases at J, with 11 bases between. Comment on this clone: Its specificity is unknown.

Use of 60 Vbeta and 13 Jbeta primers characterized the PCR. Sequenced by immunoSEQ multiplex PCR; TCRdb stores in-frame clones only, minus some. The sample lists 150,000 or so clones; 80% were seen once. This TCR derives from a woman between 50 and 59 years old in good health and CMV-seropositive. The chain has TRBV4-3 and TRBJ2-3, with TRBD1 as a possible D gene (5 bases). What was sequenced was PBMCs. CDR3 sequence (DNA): TGCGCCAGCAGCCGGGGTGGGGCTAGCACAGATACGCAGTATTTT. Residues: CASSRGGASTDTQYF.